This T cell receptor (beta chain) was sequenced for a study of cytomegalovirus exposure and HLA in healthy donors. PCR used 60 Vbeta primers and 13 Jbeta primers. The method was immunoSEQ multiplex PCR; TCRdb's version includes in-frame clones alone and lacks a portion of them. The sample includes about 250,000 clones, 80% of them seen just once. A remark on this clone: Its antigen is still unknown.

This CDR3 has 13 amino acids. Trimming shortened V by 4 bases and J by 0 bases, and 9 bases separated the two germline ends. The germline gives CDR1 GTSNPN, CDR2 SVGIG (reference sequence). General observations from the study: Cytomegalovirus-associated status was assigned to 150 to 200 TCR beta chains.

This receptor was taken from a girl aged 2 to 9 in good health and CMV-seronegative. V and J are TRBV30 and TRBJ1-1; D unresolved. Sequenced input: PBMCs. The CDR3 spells CAWMRNLNTEAFF. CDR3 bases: TGTGCCTGGATGCGGAACTTGAACACTGAAGCTTTCTTT.